The 13 T cell receptor beta chains below come from one sample, sequenced in a study of cytomegalovirus exposure and HLA in healthy donors (dated by TCRdb to about 2017). Library preparation employed the immunoSEQ multiplex PCR assay. A mixture of 60 forward primers for TCR Vbeta segments and 13 reverse primers for TCR Jbeta segments was used in the multiplex PCR. TCRdb re-hosts the immuneACCESS table, in-frame sequences only. Its copies lack some clones; in the studies checked, an unresolved V gene accounts for under half of them, and the cause for the rest is not known. The sample profile shows tens of thousands of clones; about four fifths of them were found once. Around 5.6% of the sample is held by the ten biggest clonotypes. The sequencing input was PBMCs. The source of these receptors is a woman aged 18-35 years in good health and CMV-seropositive.

The gene calls are TRBV13 and TRBJ2-1; D may be TRBD1 (6 bases). Germline V gene data show CDR1 as PRHDT and CDR2 as FYEKMQ (reference sequence). The CDR3 consists of 17 residues. The ends were cut back, 2 bases at V and 8 bases at J, with 22 bases in the middle. CDR3 in amino acids: CASSLIRLIQGLDEQFF. The DNA for the CDR3 is TGTGCCAGCAGCTTAATCAGGCTTATACAGGGTTTAGATGAGCAGTTCTTC.

The V and J genes are TRBV13 and TRBJ2-7; 9 bases are a match to TRBD2. V lost 4 bases to trimming and J lost 2 bases; unmatched junction nucleotides: 21. Germline lookup yields CDR1 PRHDT and CDR2 FYEKMQ (reference sequence). This CDR3 is 20 amino acids long. CDR3 sequence reads: CASSSILPFPGLAPTYEQYF. CDR3 nucleotides: TGTGCCAGCAGCTCCATCCTTCCTTTCCCGGGACTAGCTCCAACCTACGAGCAGTACTTC.

This chain uses TRBV6-5 with TRBJ1-5, with D maybe TRBD1 (5 bases). The ends were cut back, 0 bases at V and 3 bases at J, with 9 bases in the middle. In germline, CDR1 is MNHEY, CDR2 SVGAGI. The CDR3 has 15 amino acids. CDR3 DNA sequence: TGTGCCAGCAGTTACTCCAGGGTTTCCAATCAGCCCCAGCATTTT. This sequence encodes CASSYSRVSNQPQHF.

This clone was found once. The J gene is TRBJ1-1, the V gene TRBV7-9; TRBD1 might be the D (5 bases). V was pared by 6 bases and J by 6 bases, with 11 bases between. There are 12 residues in the CDR3. The germline V gene encodes CDR1 SEHNR and CDR2 FQNEAQ (reference sequence). The CDR3 nucleotides are TGTGCCAGCAGTACGGGGGGTTCTGAAGCTTTCTTT. It encodes CASSTGGSEAFF. Full variable domain (rest looked up from reference TRBV7-9 and TRBJ1-1): DTGVSQNPRHKITKRGQNVTFRCDPISEHNRLYWYRQTLGQGPEFLTYFQNEAQLEKSRLLSDRFSAERPKGSFSTLEIQRTEQGDSAMYLCASSTGGSEAFFGQGTRLTVV.

This chain links TRBV5-1 with TRBJ2-7; 7 bases are a match to TRBD1. CDR1 and CDR2 from the germline V gene are SGHRS and YFSETQ. The CDR3 sequence is 12 residues long. Trimming cost V 4 bases and J 5 bases; bases outside gene matches: 3. CDR3 in DNA: TGCGCCAGCAGCCGGGACAGCCACGAGCAGTACTTC. Translation gives CASSRDSHEQYF.

This chain joins TRBV19 and TRBJ1-3; tentative D call: TRBD1 (5 bases). Germline loops: CDR1 LNHDA, CDR2 SQIVND (reference sequence). V lost 3 bases and J lost 2, with 8 bases in between. The CDR3 runs to 14 residues. Here the CDR3 reads CASSILTAGNTIYF. The CDR3 DNA follows: TGTGCCAGTAGTATTTTGACAGCTGGAAACACCATATATTTT.

The chain carries TRBV27 and TRBJ1-4; D perhaps matches TRBD1 (5 bases). CDR3 size: 16 residues. V lost 6 bases and J lost 4, with 18 bases in between. Per germline, CDR1 MNHEY and CDR2 SMNVEV (reference sequence). CDR3 DNA sequence: TGTGCCAGCAGGCCATTAGGTGGGGGGATTAATGAAAAACTGTTTTTT. Its translation: CASRPLGGGINEKLFF. The complete variable domain, with remaining parts taken from reference TRBV27 and TRBJ1-4, reads EAQVTQNPRYLITVTGKKLTVTCSQNMNHEYMSWYRQDPGLGLRQIYYSMNVEVTDKGDVPEGYKVSRKEKRNFPLILESPSPNQTSLYFCASRPLGGGINEKLFFGSGTQLSVL.

The chain joins TRBV2 to TRBJ2-7; the match to TRBD1 covers 9 bases. There are 14 residues in the CDR3. CDR1 SNHLY and CDR2 FYNNEI come from the germline V gene. Trimming removed 5 bases from V and 4 bases from J; junction bases left unmatched: 6. The CDR3 sequence: CASSPGTGLYEQYF. CDR3 DNA sequence: TGTGCCAGCAGTCCAGGGACAGGGCTGTACGAGCAGTACTTC.

The V gene is TRBV21-1, the J gene TRBJ2-7; no check of the table's D call, TRBD1, against the DNA was made. TRBV21-1 is labeled a pseudogene. This CDR3 has 16 amino acids. In nucleotides, the CDR3 is TGTGCCAGCAGCAAAGATAAAGGGACAGGGTCCCACGAGCAGTACTTC. As protein: CASSKDKGTGSHEQYF.

The chain carries TRBV7-8 and TRBJ2-7; 8 bases agree with TRBD2. CDR3 size: 14 residues. Trimming removed 3 bases from V and 2 bases from J; junction bases left unmatched: 3. The germline V gene encodes CDR1 SGHVS and CDR2 FQNEAQ. The CDR3 loop reads CASSFLAGTYEQYF. The CDR3 DNA reads TGTGCCAGCAGCTTCCTAGCGGGTACCTACGAGCAGTACTTC.

V is TRBV5-4 and J is TRBJ2-3; TRBD2 agrees at 10 bases. Germline CDR1 is SGHNT and CDR2 is YYREEE (reference sequence). V dropped 1 base and J dropped 4; count of bases not matched to a gene: 6. The CDR3 is 16 amino acids. The CDR3 DNA reads TGTGCCAGCAGCTTGCGGGCTAGCGGGGGTGCAGATACGCAGTATTTT. Translation gives CASSLRASGGADTQYF.

This chain joins TRBV27 and TRBJ1-5; tentatively, D is TRBD1 (6 bases). Germline values: CDR1 MNHEY, CDR2 SMNVEV (reference sequence). V lost 2 bases and J 4 bases, leaving 12 bases between the germline ends. The CDR3 has 15 amino acids. CDR3 amino acids: CASSLTGRLNQPQHF. In DNA, the CDR3 is TGTGCCAGCAGTTTAACAGGGCGCTTGAATCAGCCCCAGCATTTT.

V usage is TRBV2 and J usage is TRBJ1-4, with a possible D match to TRBD1 (5 bases). The CDR3 consists of 14 residues. Germline-derived CDR1 and CDR2 are SNHLY and FYNNEI. V was shortened by 9 bases and J by 3 bases, with 14 bases between the two germline ends. CDR3 nucleotides: TGTGCCAGTCATATGACAGAGGCTAATGAAAAACTGTTTTTT. Protein product: CASHMTEANEKLFF.